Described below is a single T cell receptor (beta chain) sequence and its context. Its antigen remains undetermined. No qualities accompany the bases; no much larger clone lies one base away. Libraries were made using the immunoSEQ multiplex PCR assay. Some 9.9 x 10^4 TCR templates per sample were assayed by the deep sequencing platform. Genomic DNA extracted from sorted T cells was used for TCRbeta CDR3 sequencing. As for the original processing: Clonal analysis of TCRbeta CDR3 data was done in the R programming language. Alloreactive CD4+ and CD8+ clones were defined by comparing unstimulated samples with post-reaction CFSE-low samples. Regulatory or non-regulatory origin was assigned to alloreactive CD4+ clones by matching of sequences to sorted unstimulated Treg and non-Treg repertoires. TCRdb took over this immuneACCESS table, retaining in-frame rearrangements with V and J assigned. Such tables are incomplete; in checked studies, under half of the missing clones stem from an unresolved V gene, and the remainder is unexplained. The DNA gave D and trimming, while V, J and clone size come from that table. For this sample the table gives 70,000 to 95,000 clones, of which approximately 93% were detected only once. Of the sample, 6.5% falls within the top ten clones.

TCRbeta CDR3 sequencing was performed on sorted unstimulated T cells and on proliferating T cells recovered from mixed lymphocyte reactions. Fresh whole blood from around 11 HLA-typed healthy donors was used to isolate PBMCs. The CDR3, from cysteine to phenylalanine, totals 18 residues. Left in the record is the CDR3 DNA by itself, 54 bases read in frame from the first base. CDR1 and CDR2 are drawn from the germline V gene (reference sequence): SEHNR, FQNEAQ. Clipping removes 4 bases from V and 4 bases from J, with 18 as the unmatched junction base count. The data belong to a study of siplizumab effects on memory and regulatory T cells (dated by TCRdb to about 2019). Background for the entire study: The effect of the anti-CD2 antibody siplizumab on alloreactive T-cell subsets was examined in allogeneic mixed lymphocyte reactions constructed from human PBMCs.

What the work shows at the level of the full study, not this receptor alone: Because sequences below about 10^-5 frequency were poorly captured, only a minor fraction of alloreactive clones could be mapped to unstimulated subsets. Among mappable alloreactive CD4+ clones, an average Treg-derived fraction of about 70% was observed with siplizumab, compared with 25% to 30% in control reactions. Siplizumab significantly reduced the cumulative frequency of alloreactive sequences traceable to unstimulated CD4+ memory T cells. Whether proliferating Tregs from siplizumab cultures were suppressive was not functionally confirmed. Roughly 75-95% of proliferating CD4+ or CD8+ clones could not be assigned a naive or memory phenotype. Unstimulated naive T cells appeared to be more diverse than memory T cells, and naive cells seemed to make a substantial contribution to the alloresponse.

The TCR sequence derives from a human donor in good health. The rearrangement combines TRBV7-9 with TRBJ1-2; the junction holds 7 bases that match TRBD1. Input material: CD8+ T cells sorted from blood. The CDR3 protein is CASSSRAGGANLGYGYTF. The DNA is TGTGCCAGCAGCTCCCGGGCAGGGGGTGCAAATCTTGGCTATGGCTACACCTTC.